This T cell receptor beta chain appears in the sequencing data of a study of T cells after posttransplantation cyclophosphamide. Study conclusions and caveats: Tissue-infiltrating T cells from skin or gut overlapped little with blood T cells. Recipient CMV seropositivity and CMV reactivation strongly tracked TRB clonality. Donor-recipient repertoire similarity was low at 1-2 months, rising over year one.

CDR1 SGHRS and CDR2 YFSETQ come from the germline V gene. This CDR3 contains 17 residues. The junction had 8 bases not matched to a gene; V was cut back by 0 bases and J by 0 bases. Control samples came 1 year after myeloablative marrow transplants with methotrexate plus calcineurin inhibitor. Comments on this clone: Its antigen is not known.

The data were produced by immunoSEQ multiplex PCR, yet TCRdb's version contains in-frame clones alone and is incomplete. Of approximately 10,000 clones in the sample, approximately 82% are singletons; the top ten hold around 3.7%. The V call is TRBV5-1, the J call TRBJ2-7, with TRBD1 matching over 8 bases. The material sequenced was PBMCs, taken about 350 days after allogeneic stem cell transplant with calcineurin inhibitor and methotrexate. This sequence was found in a male patient between 25 and 40 years old who received an allogeneic stem cell transplant from an unrelated donor, was CMV-positive, and had acute GVHD only. The T cells may come from the graft donor. In nucleotides, the CDR3 is TGCGCCAGCAGCTTGGTGGCAGGGGGCCACAGCTCCTACGAGCAGTACTTC. It codes for CASSLVAGGHSSYEQYF.